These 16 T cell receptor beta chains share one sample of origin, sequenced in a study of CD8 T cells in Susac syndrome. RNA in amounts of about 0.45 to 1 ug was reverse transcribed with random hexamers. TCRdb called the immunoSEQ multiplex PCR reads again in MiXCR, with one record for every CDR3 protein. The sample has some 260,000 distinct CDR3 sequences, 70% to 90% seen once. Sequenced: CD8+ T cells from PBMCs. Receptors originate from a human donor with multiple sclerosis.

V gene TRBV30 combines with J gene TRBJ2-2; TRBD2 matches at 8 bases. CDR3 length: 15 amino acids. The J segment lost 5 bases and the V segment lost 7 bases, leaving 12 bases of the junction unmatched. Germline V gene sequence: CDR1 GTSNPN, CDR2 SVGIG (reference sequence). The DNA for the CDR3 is TGTGCCTCATGGAGCGGGAGAGAGTATACCGGGGAGCTGTTTTTT. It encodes CASWSGREYTGELFF.

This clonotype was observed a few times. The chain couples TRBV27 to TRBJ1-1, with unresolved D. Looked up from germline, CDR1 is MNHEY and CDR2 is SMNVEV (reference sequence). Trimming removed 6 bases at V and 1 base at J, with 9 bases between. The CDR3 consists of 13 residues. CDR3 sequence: CASSLGPNTEAFF. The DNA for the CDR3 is TGTGCCAGCAGCTTAGGGCCGAACACTGAAGCTTTCTTT.

The CDR3 DNA reads as TGTGCCAGCAGCGCCTCGACGAAGGGGCACCAAGAGACCCAGTACTTC. Protein sequence: CASSASTKGHQETQYF. The chain has TRBV9 and TRBJ2-5; D may be TRBD1 (5 bases). CDR1 is SGDLS and CDR2 is YYNGEE in the germline V gene. The CDR3 runs 16 residues. V lost 3 bases, J lost 0 bases, and 15 bases lay in between.

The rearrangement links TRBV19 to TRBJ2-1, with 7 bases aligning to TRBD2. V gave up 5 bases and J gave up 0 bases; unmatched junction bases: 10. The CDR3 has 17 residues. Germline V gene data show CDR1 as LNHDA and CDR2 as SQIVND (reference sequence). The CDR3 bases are TGTGCCAGTAGTGGTTTTCCTAGCGGAACCTCCTACAATGAGCAGTTCTTC. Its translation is CASSGFPSGTSYNEQFF.

The CDR3 bases are TGTGCCAGCAGGGACTTGTACCAAGAGACCCAGTACTTC. It translates to CASRDLYQETQYF. The chain links TRBV12-3 or TRBV12-4 to TRBJ2-5; TRBD2 might be the D (5 bases). V lost 6 bases to trimming and J lost 0 bases, with 8 bases between them. The CDR3 consists of 13 residues.

CDR3 coding DNA: TGTGCCTGGAGTGAGGACGGCTATGGCTACACCTTC. It codes for CAWSEDGYGYTF. The chain links TRBV30 to TRBJ1-2; D is unresolved. The germline V gene encodes CDR1 GTSNPN and CDR2 SVGIG (reference sequence). The length of the CDR3 is 12 residues. V was cut by 1 base and J by 4 bases, with 7 bases left in between.

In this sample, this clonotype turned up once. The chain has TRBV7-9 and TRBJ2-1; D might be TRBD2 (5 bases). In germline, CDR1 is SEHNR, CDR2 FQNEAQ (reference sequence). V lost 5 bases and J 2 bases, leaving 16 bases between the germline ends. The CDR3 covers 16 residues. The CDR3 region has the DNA TGTGCCAGCAGCCCACCGGCGGGCCCGACCTACAATGAGCAGTTCTTC. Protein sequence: CASSPPAGPTYNEQFF.

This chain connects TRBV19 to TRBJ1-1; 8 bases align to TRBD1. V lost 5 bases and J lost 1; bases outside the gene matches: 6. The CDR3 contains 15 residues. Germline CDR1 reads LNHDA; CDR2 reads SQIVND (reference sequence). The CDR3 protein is CASSPSGTGNTEAFF. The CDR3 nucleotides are TGTGCCAGTAGTCCCTCCGGGACAGGGAACACTGAAGCTTTCTTT.

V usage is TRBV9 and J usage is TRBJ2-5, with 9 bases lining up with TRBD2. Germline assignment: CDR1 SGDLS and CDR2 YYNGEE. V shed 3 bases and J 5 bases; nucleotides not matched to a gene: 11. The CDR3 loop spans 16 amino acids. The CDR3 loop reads CASSETSSAGGETQYF. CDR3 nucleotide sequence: TGTGCCAGCAGCGAGACCTCTTCCGCGGGAGGGGAGACCCAGTACTTC.

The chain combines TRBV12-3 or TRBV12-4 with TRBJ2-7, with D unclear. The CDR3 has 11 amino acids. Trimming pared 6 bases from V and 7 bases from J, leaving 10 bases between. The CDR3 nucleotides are TGTGCCAGCAGCCCCTCTCGGGAGCAGTACTTC. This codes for CASSPSREQYF.

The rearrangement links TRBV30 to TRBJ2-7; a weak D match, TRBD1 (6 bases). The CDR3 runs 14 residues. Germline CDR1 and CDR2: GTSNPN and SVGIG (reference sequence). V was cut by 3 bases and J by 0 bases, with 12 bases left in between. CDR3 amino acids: CAWRGTRDSYEQYF. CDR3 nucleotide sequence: TGTGCCTGGAGGGGGACACGGGACTCCTACGAGCAGTACTTC. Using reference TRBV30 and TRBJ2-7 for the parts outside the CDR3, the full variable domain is SQTIHQWPATLVQPVGSPLSLECTVEGTSNPNLYWYRQAAGRGLQLLFYSVGIGQISSEVPQNLSASRPQDRQFILSSKKLLLSDSGFYLCAWRGTRDSYEQYFGPGTRLTVT.

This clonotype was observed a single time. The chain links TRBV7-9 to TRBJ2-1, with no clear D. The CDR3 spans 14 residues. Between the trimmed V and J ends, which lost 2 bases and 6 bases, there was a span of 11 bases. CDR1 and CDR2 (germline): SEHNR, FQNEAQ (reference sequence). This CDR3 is CASSLKRPPNEQFF. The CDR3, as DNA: TGTGCCAGCAGCTTAAAGAGGCCCCCCAATGAGCAGTTCTTC.

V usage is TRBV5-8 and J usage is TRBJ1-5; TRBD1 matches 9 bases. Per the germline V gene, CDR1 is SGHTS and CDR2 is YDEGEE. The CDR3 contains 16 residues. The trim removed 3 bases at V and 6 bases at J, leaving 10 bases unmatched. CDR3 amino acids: CASSSVTGGAGQPQHF. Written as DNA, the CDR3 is TGTGCCAGCAGCTCCGTTACAGGGGGCGCGGGTCAGCCCCAGCATTTT. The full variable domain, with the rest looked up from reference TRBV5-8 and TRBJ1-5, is EAGVTQSPTHLIKTRGQQATLRCSPISGHTSVYWYQQALGLGLQFLLWYDEGEERNRGNFPPRFSGRQFPNYSSELNVNALELEDSALYLCASSSVTGGAGQPQHFGDGTRLSIL.

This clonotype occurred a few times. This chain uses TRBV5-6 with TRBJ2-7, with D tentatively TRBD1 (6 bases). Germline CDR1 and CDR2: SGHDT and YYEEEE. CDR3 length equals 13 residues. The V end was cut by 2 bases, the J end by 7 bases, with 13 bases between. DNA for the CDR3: TGTGCCAGCAGCTTCCACAGGGCTGGGGAGCAGTACTTC. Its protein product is CASSFHRAGEQYF.

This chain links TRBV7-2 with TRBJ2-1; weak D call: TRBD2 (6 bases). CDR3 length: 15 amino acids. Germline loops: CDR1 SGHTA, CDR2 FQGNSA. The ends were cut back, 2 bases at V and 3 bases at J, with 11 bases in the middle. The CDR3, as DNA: TGTGCCAGCAGCTTAAGACTAGGGGTCTACAATGAGCAGTTCTTC. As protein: CASSLRLGVYNEQFF.

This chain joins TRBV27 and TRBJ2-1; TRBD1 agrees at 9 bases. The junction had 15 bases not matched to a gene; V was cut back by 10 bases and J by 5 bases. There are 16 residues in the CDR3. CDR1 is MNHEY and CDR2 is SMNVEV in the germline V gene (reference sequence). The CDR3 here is CATSSPGTGPNNEQFF. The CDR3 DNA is TGTGCCACTTCTTCTCCCGGGACAGGGCCTAACAATGAGCAGTTCTTC.